This T cell receptor beta chain was sequenced in a study of OX40 agonist ivuxolimab in advanced cancers. At the level of the study: An anti-OX40 (CD134) antibody with agonistic activity, ivuxolimab, was administered to patients.

TCRdb keeps only in-frame clones here, not all; method: immunoSEQ multiplex PCR. Here the sample spans over 35,000 clones, 70% to 90% being singletons. The TCR comes from an adult with an advanced solid tumor such as melanoma, head and neck, liver or kidney cancer. The sample was CD4+ or CD8+ T cells sorted from blood, taken in a trial of the OX40 agonist ivuxolimab.

The CDR3 DNA reads as TGTGCCAGTAGTATATTCTTATGGGGGGACAGGGAAGCTTTCTTT. Translated, it gives CASSIFLWGDREAFF. The V gene is TRBV19, the J gene TRBJ1-1; TRBD1 aligns across 8 bases. Unmatched junction bases numbered 10, after V lost 2 bases and J lost 8 bases. The germline V gene encodes CDR1 LNHDA and CDR2 SQIVND (reference sequence). This CDR3 region has 15 residues.